The clone carrying this T cell receptor beta chain was counted once. Its specificity is not known. The data are from a study of blood T cells in healthy people across ages. Notes on the study in general: TCR beta diversity, measured per million T cells, fell in a roughly linear way with age. Naive CD4+ cells and diversity were both higher in long-lived donors than in aged donors.

Samples each yielded at least 6 micrograms of total RNA. The CDR3 runs 15 residues. Trimming stripped 0 bases from V and 6 bases from J, with 13 bases between. Germline-derived CDR1 and CDR2 are SGHRS and YFSETQ. Through a sample-barcoded 5' primer and a J-beta primer mix, a second PCR was run for roughly 6 to 12 cycles. One entry per CDR3 protein, called by TCRdb with MiXCR from the 5' RACE reads. The data show roughly 680,000 distinct CDR3 sequences, about 51% seen once. This sequence joins TRBV5-1 and TRBJ2-1; D possibly corresponds to TRBD2 (5 bases). This sequence was found in a woman aged 80 or over in good health. The sequencing sample was made of blood. CDR3 nucleotide sequence: TGCGCCAGCAGCTTGGGTCGGATAGCGTCCAATGAGCAGTTCTTC. Translating gives CASSLGRIASNEQFF.